These 8 T cell receptor beta chains were all obtained from the same sample, sequenced in a study of blood T cell repertoires in COVID-19. The data were produced by immunoSEQ multiplex PCR, yet TCRdb's version contains in-frame clones alone and is incomplete. The table includes around 200,000 clones, around nine tenths detected once. Source material: PBMCs or T cells enriched from blood (not recorded which). Receptors originate from a woman aged 25 to 39 who had been exposed to COVID-19.

This sequence joins TRBV7-2 and TRBJ2-3; 8 nucleotides match TRBD2. The CDR3 covers 16 residues. The ends lost 3 bases at V and 8 bases at J; junction bases unmatched: 13. In germline, CDR1 is SGHTA, CDR2 FQGNSA. The CDR3 protein is CASSLGSGGLQGTQYF. In nucleotides, the CDR3 is TGTGCCAGCAGCTTGGGAAGCGGGGGCCTGCAAGGTACGCAGTATTTT.

The chain combines TRBV4-1 with TRBJ1-1; 7 positions agree with TRBD1. Germline CDR1 reads MGHRA; CDR2 reads YSYEKL. With V trimmed by 6 bases and J by 1 base, 8 bases remained unmatched. The CDR3 is made up of 15 amino acids. CDR3 nucleotides: TGCGCCAGCAGACGTGATCAGGGGGAGAACACTGAAGCTTTCTTT. Translation gives CASRRDQGENTEAFF.

This chain connects TRBV7-9 to TRBJ2-7; possible D gene TRBD1, 5 bases. The CDR3 consists of 13 residues. In germline, CDR1 is SEHNR, CDR2 FQNEAQ (reference sequence). The germline V and J ends were trimmed by 3 bases and 12 bases, with 18 bases remaining between them. DNA of the CDR3: TGTGCCAGCAGCTTCGACGACGCCGGTAGGGGGTACTTC. Amino acids: CASSFDDAGRGYF.

The chain recombines TRBV5-1 with TRBJ1-2; D gene unclear. The V gene lost 5 bases and the J gene lost 5 bases, with 19 bases spanning the gap. CDR1 and CDR2 from the germline V gene are SGHRS and YFSETQ. The CDR3 runs to 15 residues. The CDR3 here is CASRSDTDSVYGYTF. The CDR3 DNA is TGCGCCAGCAGATCTGACACGGACTCGGTTTATGGCTACACCTTC. The full variable domain, in which reference TRBV5-1 and TRBJ1-2 provide the parts outside the CDR3, is KAGVTQTPRYLIKTRGQQVTLSCSPISGHRSVSWYQQTPGQGLQFLFEYFSETQRNKGNFPGRFSGRQFSNSRSEMNVSTLELGDSALYLCASRSDTDSVYGYTFGSGTRLTVV.

V gene TRBV30 combines with J gene TRBJ2-3, with 12 bases that match TRBD2. The CDR3 totals 14 residues. Germline assignment: CDR1 GTSNPN and CDR2 SVGIG (reference sequence). Trimming removed 4 bases from V and 5 bases from J; junction bases left unmatched: 4. The CDR3 nucleotides read TGTGCCTGGACTAGCGGGGGGGCGGTAGATACGCAGTATTTT. It translates to CAWTSGGAVDTQYF.

J is TRBJ1-6 and V is TRBV30, with D tentatively TRBD1 (5 bases). V was pared by 3 bases and J by 3 bases, with 18 bases between. The CDR3 runs 17 residues. CDR1 and CDR2 (germline): GTSNPN, SVGIG (reference sequence). CDR3 in amino acids: CAWRKDIFTNYNSPLHF. The CDR3 DNA reads TGTGCCTGGAGGAAGGACATTTTTACTAACTATAATTCACCCCTCCACTTT.

The chain combines TRBV7-3 with TRBJ2-1; 14 bases align to TRBD2. CDR3 length: 17 amino acids. The ends lost 5 bases at V and 7 bases at J; junction bases unmatched: 10. Germline V gene lookup returns CDR1 SGHTA and CDR2 FQGTGA. As DNA, the CDR3 is TGTGCCAGCAGCCCGTGGACTAGCGGGGGGTATGTGAATGAGCAGTTCTTC. It codes for CASSPWTSGGYVNEQFF.

The gene calls are TRBV11-3 and TRBJ1-6; 7 bases align to TRBD1. The CDR3 spans 16 residues. Trimming removed 0 bases from V and 5 bases from J; junction bases left unmatched: 4. CDR1 is SGHNT, CDR2 YENEEA, per germline. Here the CDR3 reads CASSLDGTANNSPLHF. CDR3 nucleotide sequence: TGTGCCAGCAGCTTAGATGGGACAGCGAATAATTCACCCCTCCACTTT.